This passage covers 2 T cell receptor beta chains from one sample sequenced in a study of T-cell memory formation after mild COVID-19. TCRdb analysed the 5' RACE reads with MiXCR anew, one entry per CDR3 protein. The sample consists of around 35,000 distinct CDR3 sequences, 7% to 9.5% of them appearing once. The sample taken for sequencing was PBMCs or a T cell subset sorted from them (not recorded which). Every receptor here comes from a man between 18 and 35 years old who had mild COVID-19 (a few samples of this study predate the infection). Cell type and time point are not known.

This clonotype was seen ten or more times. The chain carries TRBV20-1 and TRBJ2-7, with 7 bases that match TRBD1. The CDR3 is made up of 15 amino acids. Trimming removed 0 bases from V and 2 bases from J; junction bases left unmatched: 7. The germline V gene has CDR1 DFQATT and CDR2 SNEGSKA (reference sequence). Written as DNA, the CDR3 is TGCAGTGCTAGAGATCAAGGGGGCAGTCCCTACGAGCAGTACGTC. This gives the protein CSARDQGGSPYEQYV.

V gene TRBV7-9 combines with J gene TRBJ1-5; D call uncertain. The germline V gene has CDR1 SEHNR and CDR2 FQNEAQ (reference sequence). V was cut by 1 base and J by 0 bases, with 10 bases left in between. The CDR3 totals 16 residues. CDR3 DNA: TGTGCCAGCAGCTTAGAAGGCACGTATAGCAATCAGCCCCAGCATTTT. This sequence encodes CASSLEGTYSNQPQHF.